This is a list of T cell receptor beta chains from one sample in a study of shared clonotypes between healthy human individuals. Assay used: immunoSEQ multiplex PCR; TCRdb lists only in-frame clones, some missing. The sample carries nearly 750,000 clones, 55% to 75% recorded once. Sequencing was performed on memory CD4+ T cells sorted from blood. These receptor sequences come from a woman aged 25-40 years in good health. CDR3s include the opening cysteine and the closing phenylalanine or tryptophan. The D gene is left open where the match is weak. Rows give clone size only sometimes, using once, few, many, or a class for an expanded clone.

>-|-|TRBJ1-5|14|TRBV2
TGTGCCAGCAGTGGGTTAGAGGGTAGACAGCCCCAGCATTTT
CASSGLEGRQPQHF
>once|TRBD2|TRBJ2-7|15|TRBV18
TGTGCCAGCTCACCAAAAGTTACTAGCGGAGGCGAGCAGTACTTC
CASSPKVTSGGEQYF
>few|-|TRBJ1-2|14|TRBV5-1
TGCGCCAGCAGACTGGACGTAGCCCTCTATGGCTACACCTTC
CASRLDVALYGYTF
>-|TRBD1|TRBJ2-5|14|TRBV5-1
TGCGCCAGCAGCCATGGGACAGGGGACGAGACCCAGTACTTC
CASSHGTGDETQYF
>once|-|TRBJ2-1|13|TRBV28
TGTGCCAGCAGTCGTGGAGGAGGTGATGAGCAGTTCTTC
CASSRGGGDEQFF
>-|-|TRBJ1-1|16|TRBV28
TGTGCCAGCAGTTTACGCCGAGGGAGCATAAACACTGAAGCTTTCTTT
CASSLRRGSINTEAFF
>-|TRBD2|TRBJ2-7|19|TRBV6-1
TGTGCCAGCAGTGCCAACGTGGGACTAGCGGGACAAGCTGCCTACGAGCAGTACTTC
CASSANVGLAGQAAYEQYF
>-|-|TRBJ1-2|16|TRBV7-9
TGTGCCAGCAGCTTATATGAGGGAAAAATTAACTATGGCTACACCTTC
CASSLYEGKINYGYTF
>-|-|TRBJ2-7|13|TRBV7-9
TGTGCCACTTCGGAGGGGGGAGGTAATGAGCAGTACTTC
CATSEGGGNEQYF
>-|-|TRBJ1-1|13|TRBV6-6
TGTGCCAGCAGTATGGACAGTAACACTGAAGCTTTCTTT
CASSMDSNTEAFF
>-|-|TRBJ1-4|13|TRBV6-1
TGTGCCAGCAGTGAAGCAACTAATGAAAAACTGTTTTTT
CASSEATNEKLFF
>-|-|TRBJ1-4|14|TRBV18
TGTGCCAGCTCACGAACGTCAACTAATGAAAAACTGTTTTTT
CASSRTSTNEKLFF
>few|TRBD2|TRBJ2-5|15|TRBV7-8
TGTGCCAGCAGCTTATTAGCGGGATTGGAGGAGACCCAGTACTTC
CASSLLAGLEETQYF
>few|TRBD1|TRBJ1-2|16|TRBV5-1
TGCGCCAGCAGCTTCGGACAGGGGGCGTCTAACTATGGCTACACCTTC
CASSFGQGASNYGYTF
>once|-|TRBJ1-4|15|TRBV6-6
TGTGCCAGCAGTTACGGGGGAGCAACTAATGAAAAACTGTTTTTT
CASSYGGATNEKLFF
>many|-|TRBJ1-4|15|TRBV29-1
TGCAGCGTTATAGACCCCCTGGCCGGTAATGAAAAACTGTTTTTT
CSVIDPLAGNEKLFF
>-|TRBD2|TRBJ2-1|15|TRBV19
TGTGCCACTACCAGGGGAGCGGGAGCCTACAATGAGCAGTTCTTC
CATTRGAGAYNEQFF
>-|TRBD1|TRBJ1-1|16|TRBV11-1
TGTGCCAGCAGCGCCCGGGACAGGGGGCGAGACACTGAAGCTTTCTTT
CASSARDRGRDTEAFF
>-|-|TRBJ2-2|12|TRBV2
TGTGCCAGCAGGGCAGGGGACGGGGAGCTGTTTTTT
CASRAGDGELFF
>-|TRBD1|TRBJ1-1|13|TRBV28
TGTGCCAGCTCCGGACAGGTGGGGACTGAAGCTTTCTTT
CASSGQVGTEAFF
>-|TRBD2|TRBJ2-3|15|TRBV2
TGTGCCAGCAGCGCGAGCGGGAGGAGCACAGATACGCAGTATTTT
CASSASGRSTDTQYF
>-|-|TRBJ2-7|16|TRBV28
TGTGCCAGCAGTTTTCGCGGGGACCCCTTTCGGTACGAGCAGTACTTC
CASSFRGDPFRYEQYF
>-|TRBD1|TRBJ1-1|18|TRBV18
TGTGCCAGCTCACCATCGACAGGGAGAGGCCTGGGGAACACTGAAGCTTTCTTT
CASSPSTGRGLGNTEAFF
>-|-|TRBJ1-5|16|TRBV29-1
TGCAGCCCCCGCGAGGGCCCAGGAGATAGCAATCAGCCCCAGCATTTT
CSPREGPGDSNQPQHF
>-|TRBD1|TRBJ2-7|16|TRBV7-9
TGTGCCAGCAGGTCGTCTAGGGACAGAAGTTCCTACGAGCAGTACTTC
CASRSSRDRSSYEQYF
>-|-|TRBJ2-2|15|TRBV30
TGTGCCTGGAAATTGCGCTCGAGAAACACCGGGGAGCTGTTTTTT
CAWKLRSRNTGELFF
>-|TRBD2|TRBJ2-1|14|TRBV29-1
TGCAGCGTCGCTAGCGGGAGGAGTAAGGATGAGCAGTTCTTC
CSVASGRSKDEQFF
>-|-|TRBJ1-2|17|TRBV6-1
TGTGCCAGCAGTGAAGAGGGGGTTGGGGGCAGGAGAGGTGGCTACACCTTC
CASSEEGVGGRRGGYTF
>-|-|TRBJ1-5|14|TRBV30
TGTGCCTGGAGCGGACAATCTAACAATCAGCCCCAGCATTTT
CAWSGQSNNQPQHF
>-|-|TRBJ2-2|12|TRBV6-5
TGTGCCAGCAGGAGGGAAATCGGGGAGCTGTTTTTT
CASRREIGELFF
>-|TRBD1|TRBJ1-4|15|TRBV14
TGTGCCAGCAGCCAAATCAGGGGGAACGGTGAAAAACTGTTTTTT
CASSQIRGNGEKLFF
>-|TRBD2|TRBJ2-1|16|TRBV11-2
TGTGCCAGCAGCCCCCCGGGACTAGCGAAGGGGAATGAGCAGTTCTTC
CASSPPGLAKGNEQFF
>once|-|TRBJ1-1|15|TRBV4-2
TGTGCCAGCAGCCAAATCGAGGGAGGGGGCACTGAAGCTTTCTTT
CASSQIEGGGTEAFF
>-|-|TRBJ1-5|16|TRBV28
TGTGCCAGCAGTTCAAGATACTCAGGGTTGAATCAGCCCCAGCATTTT
CASSSRYSGLNQPQHF
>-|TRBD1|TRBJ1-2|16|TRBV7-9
TGTGCCAGCAGCCTCCTCGCTCTGCGACAGGGACATGGCTACACCTTC
CASSLLALRQGHGYTF
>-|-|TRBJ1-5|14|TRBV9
TGTGCCAGCAGCGGGGATTGGGGCAATCAGCCCCAGCATTTT
CASSGDWGNQPQHF
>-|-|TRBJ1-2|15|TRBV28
TGTGCCAGCAGTACCCGGGACGGCGGCGCTTATGGCTACACCTTC
CASSTRDGGAYGYTF
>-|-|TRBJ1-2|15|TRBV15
TGTGCCACCAGCAGAGGACATGATGCTTACTATGGCTACACCTTC
CATSRGHDAYYGYTF
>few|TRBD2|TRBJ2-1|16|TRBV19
TGTGCCAGTATGCGATCCACTAGCGGGGCTTACAATGAGCAGTTCTTC
CASMRSTSGAYNEQFF
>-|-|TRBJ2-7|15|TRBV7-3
TGTGCCAGCAGCTTATCACAGGTTGGAACCTACGAGCAGTACTTC
CASSLSQVGTYEQYF
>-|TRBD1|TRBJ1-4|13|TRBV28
TGTGCCAGTACGGACAGGGGTTCAGAAAAACTGTTTTTT
CASTDRGSEKLFF
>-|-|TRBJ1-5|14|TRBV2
TGTGCCAGCAGTGAGCGCGTTGGTAACCAGCCCCAGCATTTT
CASSERVGNQPQHF
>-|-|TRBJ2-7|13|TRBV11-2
TGTGCCAGCAGCTTCCCTGAGGTGGGTGAGCAGTACTTC
CASSFPEVGEQYF
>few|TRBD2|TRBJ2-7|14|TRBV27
TGTGCCAGCAGTATGACTAGCGGAATCTACGAGCAGTACTTC
CASSMTSGIYEQYF
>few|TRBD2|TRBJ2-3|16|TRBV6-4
TGTGCCAGCAGTGACACCCTAGCGGGAGAGGTAGATACGCAGTATTTT
CASSDTLAGEVDTQYF
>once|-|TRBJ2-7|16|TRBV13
TGTGCCAGCAGCTCTCGCGACAGGACTTTAACCTACGAGCAGTACTTC
CASSSRDRTLTYEQYF
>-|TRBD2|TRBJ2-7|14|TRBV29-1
TGCAGCGCCGCGGCGGGGGGGGATCTTTACGAGCAGTACTTC
CSAAAGGDLYEQYF
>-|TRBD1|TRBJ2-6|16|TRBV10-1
TGCGCCCACCGCGACAGGGGGAAGACTGGGGCCAACGTCCTGACTTTC
CAHRDRGKTGANVLTF
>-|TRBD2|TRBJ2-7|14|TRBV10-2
TGCGCCAGCAGTGAATCTAGCGGGAGGTACGAGCAGTACTTC
CASSESSGRYEQYF
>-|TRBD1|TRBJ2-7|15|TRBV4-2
TGTGCCAGCAGCCAAGCGGGGACAGGGATCCACGAGCAGTACTTC
CASSQAGTGIHEQYF
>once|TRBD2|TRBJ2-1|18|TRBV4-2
TGTGCCAGCAGCCAAGAAGCTAGCGGGAAACGGAGGGTAAATGAGCAGTTCTTC
CASSQEASGKRRVNEQFF
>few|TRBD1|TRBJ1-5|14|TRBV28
TGTGCCAGCAGGGCGACAGGGCTATATCAGCCCCAGCATTTT
CASRATGLYQPQHF
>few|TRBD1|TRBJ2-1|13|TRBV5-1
TGCGCCAGCAGCTCGGACAGGGAAGCTGAGCAGTTCTTC
CASSSDREAEQFF
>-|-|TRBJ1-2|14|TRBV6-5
TGTGCCAGCAGTTATTCGAAAGAGGGGAGAGGCTACACCTTC
CASSYSKEGRGYTF
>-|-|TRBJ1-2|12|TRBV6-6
TGTGCCAGCAGGTCCACTATCTATGGCTACACCTTC
CASRSTIYGYTF
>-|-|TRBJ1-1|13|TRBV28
TGTGCCAGCGAGCCGAGCAAGAACACTGAAGCTTTCTTT
CASEPSKNTEAFF